The 24 T cell receptor beta chains below come from one sample, sequenced in a study of radiotherapy plus CTLA-4 blockade in lung cancer. The repertoire was sequenced with immunoSEQ multiplex PCR; TCRdb's copy has only in-frame clones and lacks some. The sample lists tens of thousands of clones, approximately 86% seen once, with about a sixth in the top ten. This material consisted of peripheral blood, taken from a patient treated with radiotherapy plus ipilimumab. The source of these receptors is a human donor with non-small cell lung cancer that progressed on radiotherapy plus ipilimumab.

V usage is TRBV19 and J usage is TRBJ1-4, with D possibly TRBD1 on 6 matching bases. Trimming left V 7 bases short and J 8 bases short, with 17 bases between. Germline-derived CDR1 and CDR2 are LNHDA and SQIVND (reference sequence). The length of the CDR3 is 14 residues. The CDR3 region has the DNA TGTGCCAGTACGACAGGCGGAGTTGCGGAAAAACTGTTTTTT. Translating it yields CASTTGGVAEKLFF.

This chain links TRBV6-5 with TRBJ2-1, with TRBD2 as a possible D gene (6 bases). V lost 2 bases and J 6 bases, leaving 14 bases between the germline ends. Germline V gene lookup returns CDR1 MNHEY and CDR2 SVGAGI. The CDR3 is 15 amino acids. In nucleotides, the CDR3 is TGTGCCAGCAGTTACGCCCGCGGGATGGGCAATGAGCAGTTCTTC. Protein sequence: CASSYARGMGNEQFF.

The chain is built from TRBV28 and TRBJ1-2; 9 bases are a match to TRBD1. With V trimmed by 7 bases and J by 8 bases, 14 bases remained unmatched. The V gene's germline CDR1 is MDHEN and CDR2 SYDVKM. This CDR3 is 15 amino acids long. CDR3 protein: CASTTGQGVVRGYTF. The CDR3 bases are TGTGCCAGCACTACGGGACAGGGTGTTGTCAGAGGCTACACCTTC.

The chain uses TRBV4-1 and TRBJ2-7; 9 bases are shared with TRBD2. The CDR3 sequence is 15 residues long. J was trimmed by 7 bases and V by 0 bases; bases with no gene match: 7. The germline V gene encodes CDR1 MGHRA and CDR2 YSYEKL. CDR3: CASSQEAGGPEEQYF. CDR3 nucleotides: TGCGCCAGCAGCCAAGAGGCGGGAGGGCCTGAGGAGCAGTACTTC.

This clone was recorded once. The chain has TRBV5-1 and TRBJ2-2; TRBD1 agrees at 11 bases. The CDR3 is 17 residues long. Germline CDR1 is SGHRS and CDR2 is YFSETQ. The trim removed 4 bases at V and 7 bases at J, leaving 12 bases unmatched. This CDR3 reads CASSIWTGGFEIGELFF. The CDR3, as DNA: TGCGCCAGCAGCATCTGGACAGGGGGCTTCGAAATCGGGGAGCTGTTTTTT.

This clone was seen more than once but under ten times. The rearrangement links TRBV18 to TRBJ1-3; no firm D call. Germline assignment: CDR1 KGHSH and CDR2 LQKENI. The V and J ends lost 1 base and 11 bases respectively, with 12 bases between them. The CDR3 covers 13 residues. The CDR3: CASSPQALESIYF. CDR3 bases: TGTGCCAGCTCACCACAAGCCTTGGAGTCCATATATTTT.

The chain carries TRBV19 and TRBJ1-6, with TRBD1 as a possible D gene (6 bases). V shed 9 bases and J shed 9 bases, with 18 bases lying between them. Germline V gene sequence: CDR1 LNHDA, CDR2 SQIVND (reference sequence). This CDR3 contains 14 residues. The CDR3 sequence is CASAEGGGSSPLHF. The CDR3 nucleotides are TGTGCCAGCGCAGAAGGGGGGGGTAGTTCACCCCTCCACTTT. Variable domain in full (rest from reference TRBV19 and TRBJ1-6): DGGITQSPKYLFRKEGQNVTLSCEQNLNHDAMYWYRQDPGQGLRLIYYSQIVNDFQKGDIAEGYSVSREKKESFPLTVTSAQKNPTAFYLCASAEGGGSSPLHFGNGTRLTVT.

V usage is TRBV4-2 and J usage is TRBJ2-5; 10 bases align to TRBD1. The CDR3 consists of 16 residues. Unmatched junction bases numbered 8, after V lost 2 bases and J lost 5 bases. Germline V gene lookup returns CDR1 LGHNA and CDR2 YNFKEQ. The chain's CDR3 is CASSQSPGQGSETQYF. The CDR3 DNA is TGTGCCAGCAGCCAATCCCCGGGACAGGGGTCGGAGACCCAGTACTTC.

V and J are TRBV18 and TRBJ1-4; D perhaps matches TRBD1 (6 bases). CDR3 length: 13 amino acids. Trimming removed 8 bases from V and 4 bases from J, with 11 bases in between. Germline V CDR1 and CDR2: KGHSH, LQKENI. The CDR3 spells CASRDRNNEKLFF. CDR3 nucleotide sequence: TGTGCCAGCAGAGACAGGAATAATGAAAAACTGTTTTTT.

This chain joins TRBV5-4 and TRBJ2-5; D unresolved. The germline gives CDR1 SGHNT, CDR2 YYREEE (reference sequence). V lost 0 bases, J lost 2 bases, and 14 bases lay in between. This CDR3 is built from 16 residues. Written as DNA, the CDR3 is TGTGCCAGCAGCTTGGGGCTCGGGCGTGATCAAGAGACCCAGTACTTC. Translating gives CASSLGLGRDQETQYF.

This chain links TRBV28 with TRBJ1-3; D is unclear. CDR1 and CDR2 from the germline V gene are MDHEN and SYDVKM. Trimming cost V 10 bases and J 0 bases, with 13 bases left between them. The CDR3 extends over 14 amino acids. The CDR3 region has the DNA TGTGCCACATCGGCAGGAAGCTCTGGAAACACCATATATTTT. Protein: CATSAGSSGNTIYF.

CDR3 sequence reads: CASSVELAGGNEQFF. The DNA for the CDR3 is TGTGCCAGCAGCGTGGAACTAGCGGGAGGTAATGAGCAGTTCTTC. The chain combines TRBV9 with TRBJ2-1; 12 bases match TRBD2. The CDR3 length is 15 residues. Trimming took 2 bases from V and 7 from J; bases not matched to a gene: 4. Germline V CDR1 and CDR2: SGDLS, YYNGEE.

The rearrangement links TRBV4-1 to TRBJ1-3, with D unresolved. The CDR3 totals 16 residues. The germline gives CDR1 MGHRA, CDR2 YSYEKL. Trimming took off 4 bases at V and 0 bases at J, with 13 bases between the two ends. CDR3 sequence (DNA): TGCGCCAGCAGCCCTAAAGAGCGCCTCTCTGGAAACACCATATATTTT. Its translation is CASSPKERLSGNTIYF.

This clone was counted a single time. J is TRBJ2-1 and V is TRBV5-1, with TRBD2 matching over 9 bases. Germline V gene data show CDR1 as SGHRS and CDR2 as YFSETQ. J was trimmed by 4 bases and V by 2 bases; bases with no gene match: 4. This CDR3 contains 15 residues. CDR3 sequence (DNA): TGCGCCAGCAGCTTAGCGGGGGGCCAGTACAATGAGCAGTTCTTC. Its protein is CASSLAGGQYNEQFF.

A few counts support this clone. The CDR3 sequence: CASSQSGGPQHF. CDR3 bases: TGTGCCAGCAGCCAATCTGGGGGGCCCCAGCATTTT. This chain connects TRBV16 to TRBJ1-5; D is possibly TRBD1 (5 bases). V was shortened by 0 bases and J by 9 bases, with 6 bases between the two germline ends. Looked up from germline, CDR1 is KGHSY and CDR2 is FQNENV. The CDR3 extends over 12 amino acids. Based on the CDR3 plus reference TRBV16 and TRBJ1-5, the full variable domain is GEEVAQTPKHLVRGEGQKAKLYCAPIKGHSYVFWYQQVLKNEFKFLISFQNENVFDETGMPKERFSAKCLPNSPCSLEIQATKLEDSAVYFCASSQSGGPQHFGDGTRLSIL.

The chain links TRBV11-2 to TRBJ2-1, with D hard to call. Germline V CDR1 and CDR2: SGHAT, FQNNGV. The CDR3 length is 13 residues. The V gene lost 6 bases and the J gene lost 3 bases, with 9 bases spanning the gap. The CDR3 DNA follows: TGTGCCAGCAGACCTCACGGCTACAATGAGCAGTTCTTC. It codes for CASRPHGYNEQFF.

This clone appeared once. The gene calls are TRBV19 and TRBJ1-6; D call uncertain. The CDR3 totals 14 residues. The V end was cut by 4 bases, the J end by 4 bases, with 8 bases between. The germline CDR1 and CDR2 sequences are LNHDA and SQIVND (reference sequence). DNA for the CDR3: TGTGCCAGTAGTACACGAGGGTATAATTCACCCCTCCACTTT. It codes for CASSTRGYNSPLHF.

This sequence joins TRBV5-6 and TRBJ1-1; TRBD1 might be the D (6 bases). CDR1 is SGHDT, CDR2 YYEEEE, per germline. V gave up 4 bases and J gave up 1 base, with 17 bases separating them. There are 16 residues in the CDR3. CDR3 DNA: TGTGCCAGCAGCGAGGACGGACTGGGACAGAACACTGAAGCTTTCTTT. Protein product: CASSEDGLGQNTEAFF.

The chain joins TRBV5-6 to TRBJ2-5; TRBD2 is a possible D gene (6 bases). V was pared by 0 bases and J by 3 bases, with 12 bases between. Germline CDR1 reads SGHDT; CDR2 reads YYEEEE. CDR3 length: 15 amino acids. The CDR3 sequence is CASSLGTGTEETQYF. The CDR3 DNA follows: TGTGCCAGCAGCTTGGGAACCGGGACTGAAGAGACCCAGTACTTC.

The genes are TRBV5-6 and TRBJ1-3, with D hard to call. Germline values: CDR1 SGHDT, CDR2 YYEEEE. Between the trimmed V and J ends, which lost 4 bases and 1 base, there was a span of 15 bases. The CDR3 sequence is 16 residues long. The CDR3 is CASSHSSTISGNTIYF. The DNA for the CDR3 is TGTGCCAGCAGCCACAGTAGCACCATATCTGGAAACACCATATATTTT.

The chain couples TRBV9 to TRBJ1-1; possible D gene TRBD1, 5 bases. Germline assignment: CDR1 SGDLS and CDR2 YYNGEE. The CDR3 spans 16 residues. The V end was cut by 0 bases, the J end by 4 bases, with 16 bases between. The CDR3 DNA reads as TGTGCCAGCAGCGTAGACGGGGCCATGGTAAGCACTGAAGCTTTCTTT. Translation gives CASSVDGAMVSTEAFF.

The chain employs TRBV19 and TRBJ2-2, with 7 bases identical to TRBD1. Germline CDR1 reads LNHDA; CDR2 reads SQIVND (reference sequence). The V segment lost 5 bases and the J segment 0 bases; nucleotides outside the gene matches: 9. The CDR3 extends over 17 amino acids. CDR3 coding DNA: TGTGCCAGTAGTGCCCTGGGACAGATCACGAACACCGGGGAGCTGTTTTTT. It is translated as CASSALGQITNTGELFF. The whole variable domain, filled in from reference TRBV19 and TRBJ2-2, reads DGGITQSPKYLFRKEGQNVTLSCEQNLNHDAMYWYRQDPGQGLRLIYYSQIVNDFQKGDIAEGYSVSREKKESFPLTVTSAQKNPTAFYLCASSALGQITNTGELFFGEGSRLTVL.

Notes on this clone: Mismatch with germline at one junction end may stem from a read error. This chain links TRBV5-6 with TRBJ2-1, with no clear D. Germline CDR1 is SGHDT and CDR2 is YYEEEE. This CDR3 contains 12 residues. CDR3 in amino acids: CASSLALGTLLF. The CDR3 DNA is TGTGCCAGCAGCTTGGCCCTAGGAACACTGCTCTTC.

The V gene is TRBV7-9, the J gene TRBJ1-1; 7 nucleotides match TRBD1. CDR3 length: 15 amino acids. With V trimmed by 5 bases and J by 4 bases, 10 bases remained unmatched. The germline CDR1 and CDR2 sequences are SEHNR and FQNEAQ (reference sequence). CDR3 coding DNA: TGTGCCAGCAGCCCCTTCACAGGGGTTCCCACTGAAGCTTTCTTT. This codes for CASSPFTGVPTEAFF. Together with reference TRBV7-9 and TRBJ1-1, the CDR3 gives the full variable domain: DTGVSQNPRHKITKRGQNVTFRCDPISEHNRLYWYRQTLGQGPEFLTYFQNEAQLEKSRLLSDRFSAERPKGSFSTLEIQRTEQGDSAMYLCASSPFTGVPTEAFFGQGTRLTVV.